The 17 T cell receptor beta chains presented below share a single source sample, sequenced in a study of identical twins. TCRdb ran MiXCR on the 5' RACE reads and lists one entry per CDR3 protein. The table has nearly 650,000 distinct CDR3 sequences, about 7.6% seen once; the top ten hold about 1.5%. These data also featured in a second study, about yellow fever vaccine responses in identical twins.

The sample was PBMCs. Receptor source: a woman aged 18 to 35 in good health.

The table lists this clonotype with many counts. The gene calls are TRBV2 and TRBJ2-1; D is uncertain. V was pared by 3 bases and J by 3 bases, with 6 bases between. The CDR3 has 13 amino acids. CDR1 and CDR2 (germline): SNHLY, FYNNEI. CDR3 amino acids: CASSEPNYNEQFF. The DNA for the CDR3 is TGTGCCAGCAGTGAGCCCAACTACAATGAGCAGTTCTTC.

This chain connects TRBV12-3 or TRBV12-4 to TRBJ2-7, with D perhaps TRBD1 or TRBD2 (5 bases each). Trimming shortened V by 5 bases and J by 1 base, and 15 bases separated the two germline ends. CDR3 length equals 15 residues. CDR3 loop: CASSPGALTSYEQYF. DNA of the CDR3: TGTGCCAGCAGTCCCGGGGCGCTGACGTCCTACGAGCAGTACTTC.

This clonotype showed up just a few times. This chain joins TRBV28 and TRBJ2-7; 10 positions match TRBD2. The germline gives CDR1 MDHEN, CDR2 SYDVKM. This CDR3 has 16 residues. With V trimmed by 4 bases and J by 0 bases, 6 bases remained unmatched. This chain's CDR3 is CASSWELAGLSYEQYF. Here the CDR3 DNA reads TGTGCCAGCAGTTGGGAACTAGCGGGGCTCTCCTACGAGCAGTACTTC.

The chain links TRBV7-9 to TRBJ2-2, with unresolved D. Germline V gene data show CDR1 as SEHNR and CDR2 as FQNEAQ (reference sequence). The V end was cut by 2 bases, the J end by 6 bases, with 4 bases between. The CDR3 totals 12 residues. For the CDR3, the DNA is TGTGCCAGCAGCTTACCTTCCGGGGAGCTGTTTTTT. This codes for CASSLPSGELFF. Supplemented by reference TRBV7-9 and TRBJ2-2, the full variable domain reads DTGVSQNPRHKITKRGQNVTFRCDPISEHNRLYWYRQTLGQGPEFLTYFQNEAQLEKSRLLSDRFSAERPKGSFSTLEIQRTEQGDSAMYLCASSLPSGELFFGEGSRLTVL.

This clonotype was seen a few times. The J gene is TRBJ2-5, the V gene TRBV3-1; perhaps D is TRBD1 or TRBD2 (5 bases each). CDR3 length: 15 amino acids. CDR1 and CDR2 from the germline V gene are LGHDT and YNNKEL (reference sequence). The V and J ends lost 2 bases and 7 bases respectively, with 17 bases between them. The CDR3 DNA follows: TGTGCCAGCAGCCAACGGGACGCCGTCATTGGGACCCAGTACTTC. It translates to CASSQRDAVIGTQYF.

This clonotype was seen repeatedly, ten times or more. J is TRBJ1-5 and V is TRBV7-9; TRBD1 is a possible D gene (5 bases). CDR1 and CDR2 (germline): SEHNR, FQNEAQ (reference sequence). The CDR3 has 15 residues. The V end lost 3 bases, the J end lost 2 bases, and 11 bases lay between the germline ends. The CDR3 nucleotides are TGTGCCAGCAGCTTGGCTGCGGGGGGCAATCAGCCCCAGCATTTT. Its translation: CASSLAAGGNQPQHF. The whole variable domain, remainder taken from reference TRBV7-9 and TRBJ1-5, is DTGVSQNPRHKITKRGQNVTFRCDPISEHNRLYWYRQTLGQGPEFLTYFQNEAQLEKSRLLSDRFSAERPKGSFSTLEIQRTEQGDSAMYLCASSLAAGGNQPQHFGDGTRLSIL.

This clonotype turned up a few times. This rearrangement joins TRBV3-1 to TRBJ2-2; D is unresolved. In germline, CDR1 is LGHDT, CDR2 YNNKEL (reference sequence). Trimming shortened V by 6 bases and J by 1 base, and 9 bases separated the two germline ends. The CDR3 sequence is 14 residues long. CDR3 loop: CASRPAGNTGELFF. Here the CDR3 DNA reads TGTGCCAGCAGACCGGCAGGGAACACCGGGGAGCTGTTTTTT.

This clonotype has ten or more counts. The chain combines TRBV15 with TRBJ2-7; D is uncertain. CDR3 length: 12 amino acids. Germline V gene data show CDR1 as LNHNV and CDR2 as YYDKDF (reference sequence). V was shortened by 0 bases and J by 6 bases, with 6 bases between the two germline ends. CDR3 sequence reads: CATSRDLGEQYF. The DNA for the CDR3 is TGTGCCACCAGCAGAGATCTTGGCGAGCAGTACTTC.

This clonotype was seen at least ten times. The chain has TRBV3-1 and TRBJ1-1; TRBD1 is a possible D gene (6 bases). CDR1 LGHDT and CDR2 YNNKEL come from the germline V gene (reference sequence). V was cut by 3 bases and J by 0 bases, with 11 bases left in between. There are 15 residues in the CDR3. The CDR3 here is CASSHRQDMNTEAFF. As DNA, the CDR3 is TGTGCCAGCAGCCATCGACAGGACATGAACACTGAAGCTTTCTTT. The full variable domain, rest sourced from reference TRBV3-1 and TRBJ1-1, is DTAVSQTPKYLVTQMGNDKSIKCEQNLGHDTMYWYKQDSKKFLKIMFSYNNKELIINETVPNRFSPKSPDKAHLNLHINSLELGDSAVYFCASSHRQDMNTEAFFGQGTRLTVV.

This clonotype occurred many times. DNA of the CDR3: TGCGCCAGCAGCCAAGCGACAGGCTTGGGGACCCAGTACTTC. Protein: CASSQATGLGTQYF. The rearrangement uses TRBV4-1 and TRBJ2-5; TRBD1 is a possible D gene (6 bases). The CDR3 runs to 14 residues. V shed 1 base and J shed 7 bases, with 13 bases lying between them. Germline V gene sequence: CDR1 MGHRA, CDR2 YSYEKL.

In this sample, this clonotype turned up many times. The V gene is TRBV7-8, the J gene TRBJ2-2, with a possible D match to TRBD2 (5 bases). The CDR3 consists of 12 residues. V was clipped by 1 base and J by 13 bases, with 10 bases between them. Germline CDR1 SGHVS, CDR2 FQNEAQ. CDR3 in DNA: TGTGCCAGCAGCTTAGGAGCGGTGGGGCTGTTTTTT. Protein product: CASSLGAVGLFF.

The V gene is TRBV4-1, the J gene TRBJ1-4; D perhaps matches TRBD1 (5 bases). Looked up from germline, CDR1 is MGHRA and CDR2 is YSYEKL. V shed 1 base and J shed 3 bases, with 12 bases lying between them. The CDR3 covers 16 residues. CDR3 in DNA: TGCGCCAGCAGCCAAGCGCCAGGGAAAGCTAATGAAAAACTGTTTTTT. This translates into CASSQAPGKANEKLFF.

The chain employs TRBV20-1 and TRBJ2-7, with D perhaps TRBD2 (6 bases). This CDR3 comprises 14 residues. Trimming removed 6 bases from V and 0 bases from J, with 15 bases in between. CDR1 and CDR2 (germline): DFQATT, SNEGSKA (reference sequence). CDR3 residues: CSADGGKSSYEQYF. In DNA form, the CDR3 reads TGCAGTGCCGACGGGGGAAAAAGCTCCTACGAGCAGTACTTC.

This clonotype was picked up many times. This chain's CDR3 is CASRRGPNQPQHF. The DNA of the CDR3 is TGTGCCAGCAGGAGGGGACCAAATCAGCCCCAGCATTTT. The rearrangement uses TRBV12-3 or TRBV12-4 and TRBJ1-5, with D possibly TRBD1 on 5 matching bases. V shed 6 bases and J shed 4 bases, with 10 bases lying between them. The CDR3 length is 13 residues.

This clonotype turned up a few times. This chain links TRBV4-1 with TRBJ2-1; 9 positions agree with TRBD2. V lost 0 bases and J lost 12; bases outside the gene matches: 12. Germline values: CDR1 MGHRA, CDR2 YSYEKL. The length of the CDR3 is 16 residues. CDR3 sequence (DNA): TGCGCCAGCAGCCAAGAGGCTAGCGGGGACTTAGTACGGCAGTTCTTC. It codes for CASSQEASGDLVRQFF.

This clonotype was counted only a few times. The chain carries TRBV27 and TRBJ2-3, with D unresolved. CDR1 and CDR2 from the germline V gene are MNHEY and SMNVEV (reference sequence). Trimming took off 6 bases at V and 0 bases at J, with 13 bases between the two ends. This CDR3 region has 15 residues. The chain's CDR3 is CASSRTVSSTDTQYF. The CDR3 DNA reads as TGTGCCAGCAGCCGGACGGTATCTAGCACAGATACGCAGTATTTT.

This sequence joins TRBV11-3 and TRBJ2-1; D is unclear. The CDR3 loop spans 12 amino acids. From germline, CDR1 is SGHNT and CDR2 YENEEA. V dropped 5 bases and J dropped 10 bases, with 12 bases sitting between them. Written as DNA, the CDR3 is TGTGCCAGCAGCCAAACGTTTAGGGAGCAGTTCTTC. It translates to CASSQTFREQFF.